A single sample gave rise to the 24 T cell receptor beta chains below, sequenced in a study of beta chain features in type 1 diabetes. For these receptors, no antigen is known. Notes on the study in general: Shorter TCRB CDR3s, moderately but significantly so, marked every one of the four CD4+ subsets in Type 1 diabetes patients.

Isolated RNA was reverse transcribed in full, so expressed TCRB transcripts were sequenced. Sequencing used immunoSEQ multiplex PCR; TCRdb keeps in-frame clones, though not all of them. The table has roughly 730,000 clones, 13% seen once; the top ten hold less than 0.025%. The specimen sequenced was naive CD4+ T cells from blood. The origin of the receptors is a man in his late teens or twenties with type 1 diabetes.

The V and J genes are TRBV25-1 and TRBJ1-6; the match to TRBD1 covers 8 bases. The junction had 5 bases not matched to a gene; V was cut back by 3 bases and J by 7 bases. This CDR3 is built from 15 residues. Germline CDR1 is MGHDK and CDR2 is SYGVNS. The CDR3 loop reads CASSDQGAGNSPLHF. CDR3 bases: TGTGCCAGCAGTGATCAGGGGGCAGGGAATTCACCCCTCCACTTT. Filled out from reference TRBV25-1 and TRBJ1-6, the complete variable domain reads EADIYQTPRYLVIGTGKKITLECSQTMGHDKMYWYQQDPGMELHLIHYSYGVNSTEKGDLSSESTVSRIRTEHFPLTLESARPSHTSQYLCASSDQGAGNSPLHFGNGTRLTVT.

The chain couples TRBV25-1 to TRBJ2-7; 10 bases map to TRBD1. The CDR3 length is 13 residues. The trim removed 6 bases at V and 7 bases at J, leaving 6 bases unmatched. CDR1 and CDR2 from the germline V gene are MGHDK and SYGVNS. CDR3 sequence reads: CASRRQGAREQYF. The CDR3 coding sequence is TGTGCCAGCAGAAGACAGGGGGCGAGAGAGCAGTACTTC.

This sequence joins TRBV9 and TRBJ2-3; TRBD1 or TRBD2 may be the D gene (5 bases each). Germline CDR1 is SGDLS and CDR2 is YYNGEE. This CDR3 is built from 16 residues. V was trimmed by 0 bases and J by 6 bases, leaving 17 bases between them. The CDR3 DNA follows: TGTGCCAGCAGCGTAGGGCAGGGAAAAAGAGGGGATACGCAGTATTTT. It is translated as CASSVGQGKRGDTQYF.

This sequence joins TRBV18 and TRBJ2-7; possibly TRBD1 for D (6 bases). V was trimmed by 2 bases and J by 7 bases, leaving 12 bases between them. From germline, CDR1 is KGHSH and CDR2 LQKENI. CDR3 length: 13 amino acids. In DNA, the CDR3 is TGTGCCAGCTCACCAGGAGACAGGTCGGAGCAGTACTTC. Its translation is CASSPGDRSEQYF.

J is TRBJ1-1 and V is TRBV2; D remains unclear. This CDR3 contains 13 residues. Germline CDR1 SNHLY, CDR2 FYNNEI. Trimming shortened V by 6 bases and J by 1 base, and 9 bases separated the two germline ends. DNA of the CDR3: TGTGCCAGCAGCGTCACAGAGAACACTGAAGCTTTCTTT. This sequence encodes CASSVTENTEAFF.

This clone was picked up a small number of times. The rearrangement uses TRBV15 and TRBJ1-4, with TRBD1 as a possible D gene (5 bases). CDR3 length: 14 residues. CDR1 and CDR2 (germline): LNHNV, YYDKDF (reference sequence). Trimming cost V 0 bases and J 6 bases, with 8 bases left between them. The CDR3 DNA sequence: TGTGCCACCAGCAGAGATCGGGGGGATGAAAAACTGTTTTTT. Amino acids: CATSRDRGDEKLFF.

V gene TRBV4-2 combines with J gene TRBJ2-5; unclear D gene. The better agreement between TRBJ2-7 and the DNA end casts doubt on the J call. The CDR3 spans 15 residues. Germline CDR1 is LGHNA and CDR2 is YNFKEQ. The DNA of the CDR3 is TGTGCCAGCAGCCAAGGACAATACGATTCCTACGAGCAGTACTTC. Its protein is CASSQGQYDSYEQYF.

The chain uses TRBV7-9 and TRBJ1-6; 7 bases match TRBD1. This CDR3 region has 13 residues. The V gene's germline CDR1 is SEHNR and CDR2 FQNEAQ (reference sequence). CDR3 in amino acids: CASNDRAISPLHF. CDR3 nucleotides: TGTGCTTCCAACGACAGGGCCATTTCACCCCTCCACTTT.

This clone has just a few counts. The rearrangement uses TRBV6-5 and TRBJ2-5, with no clear D. The CDR3 has 12 residues. Trimming stripped 6 bases from V and 4 bases from J, with 9 bases between. Germline CDR1 is MNHEY and CDR2 is SVGAGI. The CDR3 DNA reads as TGTGCCAGCAGCCCAGTAGGAGAGACCCAGTACTTC. Translation: CASSPVGETQYF.

V and J are TRBV4-2 and TRBJ2-1, with 11 bases matching TRBD2. The V gene end was trimmed by 0 bases and the J gene end by 6 bases; junction bases not matched to a gene: 7. This CDR3 is built from 17 residues. Germline CDR1 and CDR2: LGHNA and YNFKEQ. CDR3 amino acids: CASSQELGTSGFNEQFF. The DNA for the CDR3 is TGTGCCAGCAGCCAAGAGCTCGGGACTAGCGGATTCAATGAGCAGTTCTTC.

This clone was picked up a small number of times. The chain links TRBV30 to TRBJ1-1; D is ambiguous. The CDR3 is made up of 14 amino acids. Trimming removed 3 bases from V and 1 base from J, with 12 bases in between. Germline assignment: CDR1 GTSNPN and CDR2 SVGIG (reference sequence). CDR3 sequence: CAWRRTDENTEAFF. The CDR3 DNA reads as TGTGCCTGGAGGAGGACTGATGAGAACACTGAAGCTTTCTTT.

This clone was seen a few times. V is TRBV30 and J is TRBJ2-3; 8 bases line up with TRBD2. This CDR3 has 14 residues. Germline CDR1 is GTSNPN and CDR2 is SVGIG (reference sequence). The V gene end was trimmed by 7 bases and the J gene end by 6 bases; junction bases not matched to a gene: 12. The CDR3 DNA is TGTGCCTTTACTCAGCGGGGGACACGGGATACGCAGTATTTT. This encodes CAFTQRGTRDTQYF.

As DNA, the CDR3 is TGTGCCAGCAGCCGGCCTGAAAAACTGTTTTTT. It codes for CASSRPEKLFF. This chain uses TRBV6-1 with TRBJ1-4; D is ambiguous. The CDR3 sequence is 11 residues long. Trimming stripped 6 bases from V and 7 bases from J, with 6 bases between. Looked up from germline, CDR1 is MNHNS and CDR2 is SASEGT.

The chain carries TRBV6-5 and TRBJ2-3, with D unresolved. V was shortened by 6 bases and J by 4 bases, with 5 bases between the two germline ends. Germline CDR1 reads MNHEY; CDR2 reads SVGAGI. CDR3 size: 11 residues. CDR3 amino acids: CASRVADTQYF. The CDR3, as DNA: TGTGCCAGCAGAGTCGCAGATACGCAGTATTTT.

The chain couples TRBV7-2 to TRBJ1-5, with 10 positions matching TRBD1. V shed 4 bases, J shed 7 bases, and the junction held 10 bases outside the gene matches. The CDR3 has 16 amino acids. CDR1 is SGHTA, CDR2 FQGNSA, per germline. The CDR3 region has the DNA TGTGCCAGCAGCTGGGGGACAGGGGCAAATAGCCAGCCCCAGCATTTT. This codes for CASSWGTGANSQPQHF.

V gene TRBV10-1 combines with J gene TRBJ1-2; 8 bases match TRBD1. Germline V CDR1 and CDR2: WNHNN, SYGVQD (reference sequence). This CDR3 contains 15 residues. V lost 6 bases, J lost 4 bases, and 10 bases stayed unmatched. CDR3 sequence reads: CASRATGALFYGYTF. In DNA form, the CDR3 reads TGCGCCAGCAGGGCGACAGGGGCCCTCTTCTATGGCTACACCTTC.

The genes are TRBV6-6 and TRBJ2-3, with a tentative D call TRBD2 (5 bases). Trimming removed 4 bases from V and 3 bases from J, with 11 bases in between. The CDR3 sequence is 14 residues long. The germline V gene encodes CDR1 MNHNY and CDR2 SVGAGI (reference sequence). In DNA, the CDR3 is TGTGCCAGCAGTTTAGCGACTACAACAGATACGCAGTATTTT. Protein: CASSLATTTDTQYF.

This rearrangement joins TRBV7-6 to TRBJ2-3; D is perhaps TRBD2 (5 bases). This CDR3 comprises 16 residues. Per germline, CDR1 SGHVS and CDR2 FNYEAQ. Trimming left V 8 bases short and J 4 bases short, with 22 bases between. The DNA for the CDR3 is TGTGCCAGCTGCCCTTCTTATCCCCGAGGGTCAGATACGCAGTATTTT. Its protein product is CASCPSYPRGSDTQYF.

The rearrangement joins TRBV6-5 to TRBJ1-2; tentatively, D is TRBD1 (5 bases). Trimming removed 4 bases at V and 4 bases at J, with 10 bases between. CDR1 and CDR2 from the germline V gene are MNHEY and SVGAGI. The CDR3 extends over 13 amino acids. The CDR3 loop is CASSSDTRYGYTF. The CDR3 nucleotides are TGTGCCAGCAGTTCGGACACCCGCTATGGCTACACCTTC.

This clone was picked up a small number of times. The V gene is TRBV6-5, the J gene TRBJ2-7; D uncertain. V was shortened by 0 bases and J by 3 bases, with 9 bases between the two germline ends. The CDR3 spans 14 residues. Looked up from germline, CDR1 is MNHEY and CDR2 is SVGAGI. In nucleotides, the CDR3 is TGTGCCAGCAGTTACTCGGCAGCCGTCTACGAGCAGTACTTC. It yields the protein CASSYSAAVYEQYF.

The chain is built from TRBV4-3 and TRBJ2-3; possibly TRBD2 for D (6 bases). This CDR3 comprises 16 residues. V gave up 0 bases and J gave up 8 bases, with 18 bases separating them. The germline gives CDR1 LGHNA, CDR2 YSLEER. The CDR3 region is CASSQDRLARVATQYF. In nucleotides, the CDR3 is TGCGCCAGCAGCCAAGACCGGCTAGCGCGGGTCGCTACGCAGTATTTT.

The genes are TRBV15 and TRBJ2-7; 11 bases map to TRBD2. From germline, CDR1 is LNHNV and CDR2 YYDKDF (reference sequence). This CDR3 contains 15 residues. V was clipped by 0 bases and J by 4 bases; unmatched bases: 2. CDR3 coding DNA: TGTGCCACCAGCAGAGATCGGACTAGCGGGTACGAGCAGTACTTC. This translates into CATSRDRTSGYEQYF.

This clone was observed a few times. The chain has TRBV30 and TRBJ1-5; unclear D gene. Between the trimmed V and J ends, which lost 0 bases and 0 bases, there was a span of 6 bases. The V gene's germline CDR1 is GTSNPN and CDR2 SVGIG (reference sequence). The CDR3 spans 14 residues. The CDR3 is CAWSVDGSNQPQHF. CDR3 bases: TGTGCCTGGAGTGTCGACGGTAGCAATCAGCCCCAGCATTTT. Variable domain in full (rest from reference TRBV30 and TRBJ1-5): SQTIHQWPATLVQPVGSPLSLECTVEGTSNPNLYWYRQAAGRGLQLLFYSVGIGQISSEVPQNLSASRPQDRQFILSSKKLLLSDSGFYLCAWSVDGSNQPQHFGDGTRLSIL.

This clone appeared a few times. The V and J genes are TRBV6-5 and TRBJ1-3, with D possibly TRBD1 on 6 matching bases. Germline CDR1 reads MNHEY; CDR2 reads SVGAGI. Between the trimmed V and J ends, which lost 10 bases and 1 base, there was a span of 17 bases. The CDR3 totals 15 residues. The CDR3 DNA reads TGTGCCACGGGGAAGACAGGACTTTCTGGAAACACCATATATTTT. Residues: CATGKTGLSGNTIYF.